A selection of T cell receptor beta chains follows, all from one sample in a study of T cell changes during pregnancy in multiple sclerosis. Profiled with immunoSEQ multiplex PCR; TCRdb holds only in-frame clones, not every one. Altogether about 42,000 clones are present, about 87% being singletons, with the ten largest covering less than 1.5%. The source was CD4+ T cells from peripheral blood mononuclear cells, collected in the second trimester of pregnancy. These receptors all come from a female donor with multiple sclerosis, enrolled in a pregnancy study. CDR3s include the opening cysteine and the closing phenylalanine or tryptophan. A D gene is named only where the DNA matches it firmly. A clone size is listed for some rows: how often the clone was seen (once, few, many), or a class if it is expanded.

NA TRBJ1-1 TRBV28 few TGTGCCAGCGAGGAGGGAGCCATGAACACTGAAGCTTTCTTT CASEEGAMNTEAFF
TRBD2 TRBJ2-7 TRBV4-2 NA TGTGCCAGCAGCCCTAGGGAGGGGAGCTACGAGCAGTACTTC CASSPREGSYEQYF
NA TRBJ1-4 TRBV7-9 NA TGTGCCAGCAGCTCGGACGGAGGTGAAAAACTGTTTTTT CASSSDGGEKLFF
NA TRBJ2-7 TRBV5-6 few TGTGCCAGCAGCTTATCGGGTTTCTCCTACGAGCAGTACTTC CASSLSGFSYEQYF
TRBD2 TRBJ2-7 TRBV7-2 once TGTGCCAGCAGCCGTTGGCTAGCGGGAAGCTCCTACGAGCAGTACTTC CASSRWLAGSSYEQYF
TRBD2 TRBJ2-3 TRBV6-1 NA TGTGCCAGCAGTGGGCTAGCGGGAGCGAGCACAGATACGCAGTATTTT CASSGLAGASTDTQYF
TRBD2 TRBJ2-3 TRBV29-1 NA TGCAGCTCGAGCTGGGGGGGTCACACAGATACGCAGTATTTT CSSSWGGHTDTQYF
NA TRBJ1-5 TRBV27 NA TGTGCCAGCAGCCCTATCGGGGGGTTTCGTCAGCCCCAGCATTTT CASSPIGGFRQPQHF
NA TRBJ1-2 TRBV5-4 many TGTGCCAGCAGCTTGGGACAGCTCTATGGCTACACCTTC CASSLGQLYGYTF
NA TRBJ2-2 TRBV7-2 NA TGTGCCAGCAGCTTATTGAGGACCGGGGAGCTGTTTTTT CASSLLRTGELFF
TRBD1 TRBJ2-1 TRBV6-6 few TGTGCCAGCAGTTACGGGACAGCCAACAATGAGCAGTTCTTC CASSYGTANNEQFF
NA TRBJ2-1 TRBV4-2 NA TGTGCCAGCAGCCAAGAAGGGGGGGCTTCCCGCTACAATGAGCAGTTCTTC CASSQEGGASRYNEQFF
NA TRBJ1-1 TRBV19 few TGTGCCAGTAGTATACAGAACACTGAAGCTTTCTTT CASSIQNTEAFF
NA TRBJ1-2 TRBV28 NA TGTGCCAGCAGCCAAGTTAGCGGGAACTATGGCTACACCTTC CASSQVSGNYGYTF
NA TRBJ1-1 TRBV7-9 NA TGTGCCAGCAGCTTAGAGGGCGGGTGGACTGAAGCTTTCTTT CASSLEGGWTEAFF
NA TRBJ1-3 TRBV7-2 NA TGTGCCAGCAGCTTAGCGGGCAGCCGTCACGACACCATATATTTT CASSLAGSRHDTIYF
TRBD2 TRBJ2-1 TRBV7-2 NA TGTGCCAGCAGCTTAGCCGGAGCAGGGAGGGCCTACAATGAGCAGTTCTTC CASSLAGAGRAYNEQFF
NA TRBJ2-7 TRBV7-8 NA TGTGCCAGCAGCTTATTTCGGAGTGATACCTACGAGCAGTACTTC CASSLFRSDTYEQYF
NA TRBJ2-1 TRBV28 NA TGTGAAAACCCTCAGCGGAGCTCCTACAATGAGCAGTTCTTC CENPQRSSYNEQFF
NA TRBJ2-1 TRBV4-3 NA TGCGCCAGCAGCCAAGAGTGGCGGGGTTACAATGAGCAGTTCTTC CASSQEWRGYNEQFF
NA TRBJ1-5 TRBV5-4 NA TGTGCCAGCAGCTTCGGAGGGAAGAGCAATCAGCCCCAGCATTTT CASSFGGKSNQPQHF
NA TRBJ2-1 TRBV5-1 NA TGCGCCAGCAGCTCCCTAGGACTCGATAGTAACAATGAGCAGTTCTTC CASSSLGLDSNNEQFF
TRBD1 TRBJ2-7 TRBV11-1 NA TGTGCCAGCAGCGCCGGGACAGGGGTCGGCGAGCAGTACTTC CASSAGTGVGEQYF
NA TRBJ1-2 TRBV6-6 NA TGTGCCAGCAGACAATACAGGGAAGCTAACTATGGCTACACCTTC CASRQYREANYGYTF
TRBD2 TRBJ2-7 TRBV15 NA TGTGCCACCAGCAGACGCCGGGGGGGTTTGGCGGTAACCTACGAGCAGTACTTC CATSRRRGGLAVTYEQYF
NA TRBJ2-4 TRBV6-1 NA TGTGCCAGCAGTGAAACCCAGGGACTAGCCAAAAACATTCAGTACTTC CASSETQGLAKNIQYF
NA TRBJ2-2 TRBV14 NA TGTGCCAGCAGCCGGTCCCTAGGGGGTACCGGGGAGCTGTTTTTT CASSRSLGGTGELFF
TRBD1 TRBJ2-7 TRBV23-1 NA TGCGCCAGCAGTCAATCGCCGGACAGGGGTTATTTTTCCTACGAGCAGTACTTC CASSQSPDRGYFSYEQYF
TRBD1 TRBJ2-2 TRBV18 NA TGTGCCAGCTCACCCCGGACAGGGGGATACACCGGGGAGCTGTTTTTT CASSPRTGGYTGELFF
NA TRBJ1-2 TRBV15 NA TGTGCCACCAGCAGAGATAACAGGGTTAACTATGGCTACACCTTC CATSRDNRVNYGYTF
TRBD1 TRBJ2-5 TRBV19 NA TGTGCCAGTACCGGACAGGGTGGGGAGACCCAGTACTTC CASTGQGGETQYF
NA TRBJ1-1 TRBV28 NA TGTGCCAGCAGTTTTCCAGACAGATACACTGAAGCTTTCTTT CASSFPDRYTEAFF
NA TRBJ2-5 TRBV14 NA TGTGCCAGCAGTGTCAGTCAAGAGACCCAGTACTTC CASSVSQETQYF
NA TRBJ2-5 TRBV7-9 many TGTGCCAGCAGCTTCGGGCGGGTACAAGAGACCCAGTACTTC CASSFGRVQETQYF
NA TRBJ2-7 TRBV7-2 NA TGTGCCAGCAGCTTAAATGGACAGCCCACCTACGAGCAGTACTTC CASSLNGQPTYEQYF
NA TRBJ1-1 TRBV28 NA TGTGCCAGCAGTCTCAGGGTCGCTGAAGCTTTCTTT CASSLRVAEAFF
TRBD2 TRBJ2-7 TRBV10-3 NA TGTGCCATCAGGGGGGGACTAGCGGGGAAAAAAACCTACGAGCAGTACTTC CAIRGGLAGKKTYEQYF
TRBD1 TRBJ2-3 TRBV5-4 NA TGTGCCAGCAGCCGGACAGGTGGACTGGGAAGCACAGATACGCAGTATTTT CASSRTGGLGSTDTQYF
TRBD1 TRBJ2-7 TRBV7-9 NA TGTGCCAGCAGCTCGGGACAGTACGAGCAGTACTTC CASSSGQYEQYF
NA TRBJ1-4 TRBV15 NA TGTGCCACCTCTCAGGGTCCTTGGGATGGCGAAAAACTGTTTTTT CATSQGPWDGEKLFF
NA TRBJ1-3 TRBV14 NA TGTGCCAGCAGCGGGACAACGGGAAACACCATATATTTT CASSGTTGNTIYF
TRBD1 TRBJ1-2 TRBV7-9 NA TGTGCCAGCAGAGGAGGACAGGGGAGCGGCTACACCTTC CASRGGQGSGYTF
NA TRBJ2-3 TRBV5-8 NA TGTGCCAGCTTACAGGACAGCACAGATACGCAGTATTTT CASLQDSTDTQYF
TRBD2 TRBJ2-7 TRBV6-1 NA TGTGCCAGCAGTCGGTCCGCGGGGGAGACCTACGAGCAGTACTTC CASSRSAGETYEQYF
TRBD1 TRBJ2-1 TRBV15 NA TGTGCCACCAGCAGAGACAGGGGGCGGAATGAGCAGTTCTTC CATSRDRGRNEQFF
NA TRBJ2-5 TRBV29-1 NA TGCAGCGTTGATTACAGCATCCAAGAGACCCAGTACTTC CSVDYSIQETQYF
TRBD2 TRBJ2-1 TRBV10-3 NA TGTGCCATCGGGGGAGCGGGAGTTGGGCATGAGCAGTTCTTC CAIGGAGVGHEQFF
TRBD1 TRBJ2-2 TRBV19 once TGTGCCAGCACTACAGGGGTGGCCACCGGGGAGCTGTTTTTT CASTTGVATGELFF
NA TRBJ1-2 TRBV7-9 few TGTGCCAGCAGCCCGTCGGGAGGGCGAATAGACTATGGCTACACCTTC CASSPSGGRIDYGYTF
TRBD2 TRBJ2-3 TRBV5-1 NA TGCGCCAGCAGCTTGAGGACTAGCGGGAGTACACGGGATACGCAGTATTTT CASSLRTSGSTRDTQYF
TRBD1 TRBJ2-7 TRBV25-1 NA TGTGCCAGCAGTGAAGAAGCCGGGACAGGGGATCTCGAGCAGTACTTC CASSEEAGTGDLEQYF
NA TRBJ2-5 TRBV19 NA TGTGCCAGTAGTATAGTGGGTACAGAGTCCCAGTACTTC CASSIVGTESQYF
TRBD1 TRBJ2-7 TRBV18 NA TGTGCCAGCTCACTGAAATTCCGGGACAGGGGCTCCTACGAGCAGTACTTC CASSLKFRDRGSYEQYF